This is a list of T cell receptor beta chains from one sample in a study of T-cell memory formation after mild COVID-19. TCRdb reanalysed the 5' RACE reads using MiXCR and keeps one entry per CDR3 protein. The sample includes 280,000 or so distinct CDR3 sequences, less than 9.5% of them seen just once. Sequenced sample: PBMCs or a T cell subset sorted from them (not recorded which). The receptors were gathered from a man between 18 and 35 years old who had mild COVID-19 (a few samples of this study predate the infection). Cell type and time point are not known. CDR3s include the opening cysteine and the closing phenylalanine or tryptophan. A D gene is named only where the DNA matches it firmly. Size tells how often a clone was seen (once, few, many) or the class of an expanded clone, and some rows leave it out.

D gene	V gene	clone size	J gene	CDR3 DNA	CDR3 protein
NA	TRBV11-2	few	TRBJ2-5	TGTGCCAGCAGCTTAGGTGTTGGACGGTACCAAGAGACCCAGTACTTC	CASSLGVGRYQETQYF
TRBD1	TRBV24-1	NA	TRBJ2-6	TGTGCCACCCTCCAGATAGCCGGACAGGGGGCTCGTGGGGCCAACGTCCTGACTTTC	CATLQIAGQGARGANVLTF
NA	TRBV7-2	few	TRBJ1-6	TGTGCCAGCAGCTTGAATACAGGGACCCTCAATTCACCCCTCCACTTT	CASSLNTGTLNSPLHF
NA	TRBV11-2	many	TRBJ1-1	TGTGCCAGCAGCTATTGGACGAACACTGAAGCTTTCTTT	CASSYWTNTEAFF
NA	TRBV20-1	NA	TRBJ2-1	TGCAGTGCTAGGGACTCACATCGGAGCTCCTACAATGAGCAGTTCTTC	CSARDSHRSSYNEQFF
NA	TRBV11-3	many	TRBJ1-1	TGTGCCAGCAGCCCGGGGGCTACTGAAGCTTTCTTT	CASSPGATEAFF
NA	TRBV4-3	few	TRBJ2-1	TGCGCCAGCAGCCCCTACCACCGTCCGGGCTCCAATGAGCAGTTCTTC	CASSPYHRPGSNEQFF
NA	TRBV9	NA	TRBJ1-2	TGTGCCAGCAGCGTAGCTTACTCTAACCCGGCTTACTACACCTTC	CASSVAYSNPAYYTF
TRBD2	TRBV7-2	NA	TRBJ2-1	TGTGCCAGCAGCTTAGCTAGCGGGCTATTCGATGAGCAGTTCTTC	CASSLASGLFDEQFF
NA	TRBV5-1	many	TRBJ2-3	TGCGCCAGCAGCGGCGAGGGGGCAGATACGCAGTATTTT	CASSGEGADTQYF
NA	TRBV13	NA	TRBJ1-5	TGTGCCAGCAGCTCAAGGAACAACCCTCGGGCCCAGCATTTT	CASSSRNNPRAQHF
NA	TRBV5-4	few	TRBJ2-3	TGTGCCAGCAGCTTGGCCGCGCGGGGCCCCACAGATACGCAGTATTTT	CASSLAARGPTDTQYF
NA	TRBV7-2	NA	TRBJ1-3	TGTGCCAGCAGCTTAGAGGCAAACACCATATATTTT	CASSLEANTIYF
NA	TRBV11-2	NA	TRBJ1-2	TGTGCCAGCAGCTTAGATAGGAGTGGCTACACCTTC	CASSLDRSGYTF
TRBD2	TRBV9	many	TRBJ2-3	TGTGCCAGCAGCTCGGGGGGTACCGCGACAGATACGCAGTATTTT	CASSSGGTATDTQYF
TRBD1	TRBV6-5	few	TRBJ2-3	TGTGCCAGCAGTTCGACGGACAGGGTTGGCGCAGATACGCAGTATTTT	CASSSTDRVGADTQYF
NA	TRBV3-1	many	TRBJ2-1	TGTGCCAGCCGTGGGTGGGGGCAGAGCTCCTACAATGAGCAGTTCTTC	CASRGWGQSSYNEQFF
NA	TRBV12-3/TRBV12-4	NA	TRBJ2-1	TGTGCCAGCAGTTTTGGGGCAACCACCTACAATGAGCAGTTCTTC	CASSFGATTYNEQFF
TRBD1	TRBV15	many	TRBJ1-2	TGTGCCACCAGCGTGACAGGGGGCTCTCCATATGGCTACACCTTC	CATSVTGGSPYGYTF
NA	TRBV24-1	few	TRBJ2-2	TGTGCCACCAGTGATCCCCGGGCGAACACCGGGGAGCTGTTTTTT	CATSDPRANTGELFF
TRBD1	TRBV10-2	NA	TRBJ2-3	TGCGCCAGCAGGATGGACAGGGGTACCACAGATACGCAGTATTTT	CASRMDRGTTDTQYF
TRBD1	TRBV7-2	NA	TRBJ2-7	TGTGCCAGCAGCACCCACCCCAGGGGGTCAACCTACGAGCAGTACTTC	CASSTHPRGSTYEQYF
NA	TRBV2	NA	TRBJ2-5	TGTGCCAGCAACCCGGCGGAGATGGAGACCCAGTACTTC	CASNPAEMETQYF
NA	TRBV4-3	few	TRBJ1-4	TGCGCCAGCAGCCTAACGACAGACCCGGTAGAGAAAAAACTGTTTTTT	CASSLTTDPVEKKLFF
TRBD2	TRBV5-1	many	TRBJ2-3	TGCGCCAGCAGCTTGGCCCTGGCGGGGGGTACAGATACGCAGTATTTT	CASSLALAGGTDTQYF
NA	TRBV6-1	few	TRBJ1-3	TGTGCCAGCAGTGAAGTTGTTGGAAACACCATATATTTT	CASSEVVGNTIYF
NA	TRBV6-5	many	TRBJ1-6	TGTGCCAGCAGGTGGGGGTATAATTCACCCCTCCACTTT	CASRWGYNSPLHF
TRBD1	TRBV3-1	few	TRBJ2-5	TGTGCCAGCAGCCTTGGGCTCTTATCAGGGGGGACCCAGTACTTC	CASSLGLLSGGTQYF
NA	TRBV20-1	few	TRBJ2-3	TGCAGTGCTAGAGATCCCCGAGTCTACGGGACAAGCACAGATACGCAGTATTTT	CSARDPRVYGTSTDTQYF
TRBD1	TRBV24-1	NA	TRBJ2-2	TGTGCCACCATTGGGACAGGGTTGCCCGGGGAGCTGTTTTTT	CATIGTGLPGELFF
NA	TRBV20-1	few	TRBJ2-4	TGCAGTGCTAGGGTTCCCGGGGGAAACATTCAGTACTTC	CSARVPGGNIQYF
NA	TRBV4-2	many	TRBJ2-2	TGTGCCAGCAGCCAAGGACAACTGGGGACCGGGGAGCTGTTTTTT	CASSQGQLGTGELFF
NA	TRBV19	NA	TRBJ1-6	TGTGCCAGTATGAGCGCGACCGCTAATTCACCCCTCCACTTT	CASMSATANSPLHF
TRBD1	TRBV20-1	many	TRBJ2-1	TGCAGTGCTAGAGGTGACAGGGAACATGAGCAGTTCTTC	CSARGDREHEQFF
TRBD1	TRBV11-2	many	TRBJ2-6	TGTGCCAGCACCCCATTCAGGGACAGGGGATTTGGGGCCAACGTCCTGACTTTC	CASTPFRDRGFGANVLTF
NA	TRBV18	NA	TRBJ1-2	TGTGCCAGCTCAGCCGGGACAACTAACTATGGCTACACCTTC	CASSAGTTNYGYTF
TRBD2	TRBV5-1	many	TRBJ2-3	TGCGCCAGCAGCTTGGCCGGGGGGGCCGTAGATACGCAGTATTTT	CASSLAGGAVDTQYF
NA	TRBV12-3/TRBV12-4	many	TRBJ1-1	TGTGCCAGCAGTCGGATACAGGGTGAAGCTTTCTTT	CASSRIQGEAFF
NA	TRBV30	few	TRBJ2-6	TGTGCCTGGAGCTACTCTGGGGCCAACGTCCTGACTTTC	CAWSYSGANVLTF
TRBD1	TRBV7-9	many	TRBJ2-1	TGTGCCAGCAGCCCAGGGGGGACAGGGCCAAATGAGCAGTTCTTC	CASSPGGTGPNEQFF
NA	TRBV7-9	many	TRBJ2-3	TGTGCCAGCAGCTTGGTCCTGCGCAACACAGATACGCAGTATTTT	CASSLVLRNTDTQYF
NA	TRBV7-2	NA	TRBJ1-5	TGTGCCAGCAGCTCCCCCGGGACCAGGGGACCCCAGCATTTT	CASSSPGTRGPQHF
TRBD2	TRBV7-8	few	TRBJ2-5	TGTGCCAGCAGCTACCTAGGACTAGCAACTGTACAAGAGACCCAGTACTTC	CASSYLGLATVQETQYF
TRBD1	TRBV4-3	few	TRBJ1-2	TGCGCCAGCAGCCAAGATCGGGACAGTAAGCGCTATGGCTACACCTTC	CASSQDRDSKRYGYTF
TRBD2	TRBV2	few	TRBJ2-1	TGTGCCAGCAGGGGACTAGCGGGGCTCGTCTCCTACAATGAGCAGTTCTTC	CASRGLAGLVSYNEQFF
TRBD1	TRBV29-1	few	TRBJ1-1	TGCAGCGTCCGACAGGGGATGAACACTGAAGCTTTCTTT	CSVRQGMNTEAFF
NA	TRBV5-1	many	TRBJ2-5	TGCGCCAGCAGCGGCGGTGGCTTTGAGGAGACCCAGTACTTC	CASSGGGFEETQYF
NA	TRBV5-1	many	TRBJ1-2	TGCGCCAGCAGCGCCTTGGACAGCTCATATGGCTACACCTTC	CASSALDSSYGYTF
TRBD1	TRBV2	NA	TRBJ2-5	TGTGCCACAACAGGGGTCCAAGAGACCCAGTACTTC	CATTGVQETQYF
NA	TRBV18	NA	TRBJ2-5	TGTGCCAGCTCACCAACCCGGGGGCCGTCAAAGACCCAGTACTTC	CASSPTRGPSKTQYF
NA	TRBV28	NA	TRBJ2-2	TGTGCCAGCAACCCCCCCGGGAACACCGGGGAGCTGTTTTTT	CASNPPGNTGELFF
NA	TRBV7-8	few	TRBJ1-2	TGTGCCAGCAGCTTAGCGGGACGGGGCTTCTATGGCTACACCTTC	CASSLAGRGFYGYTF
TRBD2	TRBV12-3/TRBV12-4	NA	TRBJ2-1	TGTGCCAGCAGTTTGCGGCGGGGGGGATTGAGGGTAAGGTCCTACAATGAGCAGTTCTTC	CASSLRRGGLRVRSYNEQFF
NA	TRBV24-1	NA	TRBJ1-1	TGTGCCACCAGTGATGGACGGGACACTGAAGCTTTCTTT	CATSDGRDTEAFF
TRBD2	TRBV6-2/TRBV6-3	NA	TRBJ2-5	TGTGCCAGCAGTAGTGCCTTAGCGGGGTGGGAGACCCAGTACTTC	CASSSALAGWETQYF
NA	TRBV5-1	NA	TRBJ1-2	TGCGCCAGCAGCGACGGGACACACTATGGCTACACCTTC	CASSDGTHYGYTF
NA	TRBV5-1	NA	TRBJ2-6	TGCGCCAGCAGCTTCGGGTATGAGTCATCTGGGGCCAACGTCCTGACTTTC	CASSFGYESSGANVLTF
NA	TRBV18	few	TRBJ1-1	TGTGCCAGCCGTCGGCAGGAGAACACTGAAGCTTTCTTT	CASRRQENTEAFF
TRBD1	TRBV10-3	NA	TRBJ1-1	TGTGCCATCAGTCCCAGGACAGGGGACACTGAAGCTTTCTTT	CAISPRTGDTEAFF